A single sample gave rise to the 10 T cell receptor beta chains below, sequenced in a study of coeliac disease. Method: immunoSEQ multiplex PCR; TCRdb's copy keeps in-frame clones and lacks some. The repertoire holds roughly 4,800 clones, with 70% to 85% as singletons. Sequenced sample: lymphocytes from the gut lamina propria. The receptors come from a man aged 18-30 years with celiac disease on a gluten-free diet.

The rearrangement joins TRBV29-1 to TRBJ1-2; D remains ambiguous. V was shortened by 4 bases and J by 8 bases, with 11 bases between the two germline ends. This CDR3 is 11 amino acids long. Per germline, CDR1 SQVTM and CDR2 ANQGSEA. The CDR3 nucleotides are TGCAGCGTTGGAGGAGGAGGCGGCTACACCTTC. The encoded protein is CSVGGGGGYTF.

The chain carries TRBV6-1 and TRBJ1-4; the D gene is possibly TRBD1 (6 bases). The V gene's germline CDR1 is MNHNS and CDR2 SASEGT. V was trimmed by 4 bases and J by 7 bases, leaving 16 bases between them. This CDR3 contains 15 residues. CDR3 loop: CASSGSGTMGEKLFF. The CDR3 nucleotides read TGTGCCAGCAGTGGTTCCGGGACAATGGGTGAAAAACTGTTTTTT.

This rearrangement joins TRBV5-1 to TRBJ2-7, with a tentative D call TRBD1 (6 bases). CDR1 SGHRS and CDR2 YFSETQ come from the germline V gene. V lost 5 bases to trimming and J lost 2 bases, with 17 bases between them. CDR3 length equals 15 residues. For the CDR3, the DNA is TGCGCCAGCAGTTCTGGGACAAGAACAGCCTACGAGCAGTACTTC. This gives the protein CASSSGTRTAYEQYF.

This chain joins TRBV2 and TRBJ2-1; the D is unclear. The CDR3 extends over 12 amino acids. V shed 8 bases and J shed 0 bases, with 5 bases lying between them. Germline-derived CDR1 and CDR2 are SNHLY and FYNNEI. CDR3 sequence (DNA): TGTGCCAGCCCTAGCTCCTACAATGAGCAGTTCTTC. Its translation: CASPSSYNEQFF.

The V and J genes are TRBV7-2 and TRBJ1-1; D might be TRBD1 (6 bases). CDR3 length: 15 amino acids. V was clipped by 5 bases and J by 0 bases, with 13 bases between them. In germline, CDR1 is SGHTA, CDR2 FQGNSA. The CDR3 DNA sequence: TGTGCCAGCAGCATCCGAGGGGGGGTGAACACTGAAGCTTTCTTT. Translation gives CASSIRGGVNTEAFF.

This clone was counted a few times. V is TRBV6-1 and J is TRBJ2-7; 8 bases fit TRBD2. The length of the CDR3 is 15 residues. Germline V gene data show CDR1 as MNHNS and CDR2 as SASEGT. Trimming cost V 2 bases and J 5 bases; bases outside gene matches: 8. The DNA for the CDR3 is TGTGCCAGCAGTGAAATTGCGGGGGGTCGGAACGAGCAGTACTTC. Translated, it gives CASSEIAGGRNEQYF.

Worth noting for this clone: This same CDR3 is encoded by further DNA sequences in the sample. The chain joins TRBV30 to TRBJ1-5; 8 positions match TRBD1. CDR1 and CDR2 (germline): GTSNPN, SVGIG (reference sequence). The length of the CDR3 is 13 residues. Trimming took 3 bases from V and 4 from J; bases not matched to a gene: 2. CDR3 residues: CAWRGQVNQPQHF. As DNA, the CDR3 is TGTGCCTGGAGGGGACAGGTAAATCAGCCCCAGCATTTT.

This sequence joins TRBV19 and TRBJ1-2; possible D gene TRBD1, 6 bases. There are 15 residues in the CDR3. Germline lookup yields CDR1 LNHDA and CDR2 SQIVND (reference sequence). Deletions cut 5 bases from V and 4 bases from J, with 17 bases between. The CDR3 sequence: CASSRQGSNSYGYTF. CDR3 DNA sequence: TGTGCCAGTAGTCGCCAGGGGTCGAACTCCTATGGCTACACCTTC.

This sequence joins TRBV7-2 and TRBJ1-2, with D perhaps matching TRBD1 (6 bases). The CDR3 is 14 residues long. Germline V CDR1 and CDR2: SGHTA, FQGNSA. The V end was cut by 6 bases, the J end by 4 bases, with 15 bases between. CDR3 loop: CASRGGEGGYGYTF. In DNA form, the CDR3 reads TGTGCCAGCAGGGGAGGGGAGGGGGGCTATGGCTACACCTTC.

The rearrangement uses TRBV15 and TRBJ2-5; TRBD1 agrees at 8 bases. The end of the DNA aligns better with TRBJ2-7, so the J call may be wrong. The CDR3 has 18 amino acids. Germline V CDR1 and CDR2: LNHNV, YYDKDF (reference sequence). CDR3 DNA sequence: TGTGCCACCAGCAGAGAGGGGCGGACCGGGACAGGATACTACGAGCAGTACTTC. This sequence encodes CATSREGRTGTGYYEQYF.